Listed below are T cell receptor beta chains from one sample, sequenced in a study of cytomegalovirus exposure and HLA in healthy donors. Sequenced by immunoSEQ multiplex PCR; TCRdb stores in-frame clones only, minus some. The sample holds tens of thousands of clones, over 60% seen once. The specimen was PBMCs. The receptor source for this set is a man in his forties in good health and CMV-seronegative. The CDR3 runs from the conserved cysteine through the conserved F or W. A D gene is named only where the DNA matches it firmly. Not all rows give a size; the values are once, few, many and, for expanded clones, a class.

v_gene: TRBV7-2; j_gene: TRBJ2-7; d_gene: NA; abundance: NA; CDR3nt: TGTGCCAGCAGCTTACAGGGCCCCTACGAGCAGTACTTC; CDR3aa: CASSLQGPYEQYF
v_gene: TRBV2; j_gene: TRBJ1-5; d_gene: TRBD1; abundance: NA; CDR3nt: TGTGCCAGCAGTTGGACAGGGCCCAATCAGCCCCAGCATTTT; CDR3aa: CASSWTGPNQPQHF
v_gene: TRBV28; j_gene: TRBJ2-7; d_gene: TRBD1; abundance: NA; CDR3nt: TGTGCCAGCAGTCCACCGGGACAGGGGTTGTCCGAGCAGTACTTC; CDR3aa: CASSPPGQGLSEQYF
v_gene: TRBV18; j_gene: TRBJ1-2; d_gene: NA; abundance: NA; CDR3nt: TGTGCCAGCTCACCTACCCCGGGTGGAACCAACTATGGCTACACCTTC; CDR3aa: CASSPTPGGTNYGYTF
v_gene: TRBV27; j_gene: TRBJ2-2; d_gene: NA; abundance: NA; CDR3nt: TGTGCCAGCAGCATGAGACTAGCCGGGGAGCTGTTTTTT; CDR3aa: CASSMRLAGELFF
v_gene: TRBV27; j_gene: TRBJ1-1; d_gene: NA; abundance: NA; CDR3nt: TGTGCCAGCAACCCTCGGCAGGGGACCACTGAAGCTTTCTTT; CDR3aa: CASNPRQGTTEAFF
v_gene: TRBV28; j_gene: TRBJ2-5; d_gene: NA; abundance: NA; CDR3nt: TGTGCCAGCAGTTTAACAGGCGTCCAAGAGACCCAGTACTTC; CDR3aa: CASSLTGVQETQYF
v_gene: TRBV19; j_gene: TRBJ1-1; d_gene: NA; abundance: NA; CDR3nt: TGTGCCAGTAGTATGGACTCAGCTTTGAACACTGAAGCTTTCTTT; CDR3aa: CASSMDSALNTEAFF
v_gene: TRBV7-3; j_gene: TRBJ2-1; d_gene: NA; abundance: once; CDR3nt: TGTGCCAGCAGCCCGAGCGAGAATGAGCAGTTCTTC; CDR3aa: CASSPSENEQFF
v_gene: TRBV4-2; j_gene: TRBJ2-7; d_gene: NA; abundance: NA; CDR3nt: TGTGCCAGCAGCCCGAGTTTGTGGGCCGAGCAGTACTTC; CDR3aa: CASSPSLWAEQYF
v_gene: TRBV19; j_gene: TRBJ2-1; d_gene: NA; abundance: NA; CDR3nt: TGTGCCAGTAGTATAGCCCCCTCGGATGAGCAGTTCTTC; CDR3aa: CASSIAPSDEQFF
v_gene: TRBV28; j_gene: TRBJ1-1; d_gene: NA; abundance: NA; CDR3nt: TGTGCCATTCAGGGCTGGACTGAAGCTTTCTTT; CDR3aa: CAIQGWTEAFF
v_gene: TRBV5-6; j_gene: TRBJ2-5; d_gene: NA; abundance: NA; CDR3nt: TGTGCCAGCAGCCCACCGGGAGAGACCCAGTACTTC; CDR3aa: CASSPPGETQYF
v_gene: TRBV9; j_gene: TRBJ2-2; d_gene: NA; abundance: NA; CDR3nt: TGTGCCAGCAGCGAAACAGGGTCGGGCACCGGGGAGCTGTTTTTT; CDR3aa: CASSETGSGTGELFF
v_gene: TRBV18; j_gene: TRBJ2-7; d_gene: NA; abundance: NA; CDR3nt: TGTGCCAGCTCACCGCGGGACGGGTCCTACGAGCAGTACTTC; CDR3aa: CASSPRDGSYEQYF
v_gene: TRBV6-6; j_gene: TRBJ1-1; d_gene: TRBD1; abundance: NA; CDR3nt: TGTGCCAGCAGCGTTGACAGGGGGAACACTGAAGCTTTCTTT; CDR3aa: CASSVDRGNTEAFF
v_gene: TRBV4-2; j_gene: TRBJ2-2; d_gene: NA; abundance: NA; CDR3nt: TGTGCCAGCAGCCAAAATCTGGGCCTGAAAGCCGGGGAGCTGTTTTTT; CDR3aa: CASSQNLGLKAGELFF
v_gene: TRBV4-2; j_gene: TRBJ2-5; d_gene: TRBD1; abundance: NA; CDR3nt: TGTGCCAGCAGCCCGGGGACAGGTGGAGAGACCCAGTACTTC; CDR3aa: CASSPGTGGETQYF
v_gene: TRBV14; j_gene: TRBJ1-3; d_gene: TRBD1; abundance: NA; CDR3nt: TGTGCCAGCAGCCAATTCGCGACAGGGTCTGGAAACACCATATATTTT; CDR3aa: CASSQFATGSGNTIYF
v_gene: TRBV5-4; j_gene: TRBJ2-1; d_gene: TRBD2; abundance: NA; CDR3nt: TGTGCCAGCAGCCTCCCTCCCAGCGGGGGAGAGCAGTTCTTC; CDR3aa: CASSLPPSGGEQFF
v_gene: TRBV5-4; j_gene: TRBJ1-1; d_gene: NA; abundance: few; CDR3nt: TGTGCCAGCAGCTTAAAACATACAGGGAACACTGAAGCTTTCTTT; CDR3aa: CASSLKHTGNTEAFF
v_gene: TRBV18; j_gene: TRBJ1-1; d_gene: TRBD1; abundance: NA; CDR3nt: TGTGCCAGCTCACCAACAGGGGGTGAAGCTTTCTTT; CDR3aa: CASSPTGGEAFF
v_gene: TRBV6-5; j_gene: TRBJ2-7; d_gene: NA; abundance: NA; CDR3nt: TGTGCCAGCAGTCGCAAAGGTCAGGGCGAGCAGTACTTC; CDR3aa: CASSRKGQGEQYF
v_gene: TRBV7-9; j_gene: TRBJ2-2; d_gene: NA; abundance: NA; CDR3nt: TGTGCCAGCAGCTTTTCCGGCGGGTACACCGGGGAGCTGTTTTTT; CDR3aa: CASSFSGGYTGELFF
v_gene: TRBV7-8; j_gene: TRBJ2-2; d_gene: NA; abundance: NA; CDR3nt: TGTGCCAGCAGCCTCCGGGACACTAACACCCCCGGAGTGATGGAGCTGTTTTTT; CDR3aa: CASSLRDTNTPGVMELFF
v_gene: TRBV11-3; j_gene: TRBJ2-5; d_gene: TRBD2; abundance: NA; CDR3nt: TGTGCCAGCAGTGGAAGCGGGAGAAGAGCGGAGACCCAGTACTTC; CDR3aa: CASSGSGRRAETQYF
v_gene: TRBV15; j_gene: TRBJ2-1; d_gene: TRBD2; abundance: NA; CDR3nt: TGTGCCACCGGGACTAGCGGACCCACCACCTCCTACAATGAGCAGTTCTTC; CDR3aa: CATGTSGPTTSYNEQFF
v_gene: TRBV27; j_gene: TRBJ2-7; d_gene: NA; abundance: NA; CDR3nt: TGTGCCAGCAGCCAGGGCTACGAGCAGTACTTC; CDR3aa: CASSQGYEQYF
v_gene: TRBV15; j_gene: TRBJ2-5; d_gene: NA; abundance: NA; CDR3nt: TGTGCCACCAGCTTGGCCGGGGAGACCCAGTACTTC; CDR3aa: CATSLAGETQYF
v_gene: TRBV5-1; j_gene: TRBJ2-3; d_gene: TRBD2; abundance: NA; CDR3nt: TGCGCCAGCAAAGGACTAGCGGGAGTAGGGACAGATACGCAGTATTTT; CDR3aa: CASKGLAGVGTDTQYF
v_gene: TRBV5-6; j_gene: TRBJ1-5; d_gene: NA; abundance: NA; CDR3nt: TGTGCCAGCAGCTTATCGGGGGGTCGAAACAATCAGCCCCAGCATTTT; CDR3aa: CASSLSGGRNNQPQHF
v_gene: TRBV7-2; j_gene: TRBJ2-6; d_gene: NA; abundance: NA; CDR3nt: TGTGCCAGCAGCTTAGTGGGCGGGGGGGCCAACGTCCTGACTTTC; CDR3aa: CASSLVGGGANVLTF
v_gene: TRBV28; j_gene: TRBJ1-5; d_gene: TRBD1; abundance: NA; CDR3nt: TGTGCCAGCAGTTTCCGGGACAGGGCGATGCATTTT; CDR3aa: CASSFRDRAMHF
v_gene: TRBV28; j_gene: TRBJ2-5; d_gene: TRBD2; abundance: NA; CDR3nt: TGTGCCAGCAGGTCGGGGGGGTGGGAGACCCAGTACTTC; CDR3aa: CASRSGGWETQYF
v_gene: TRBV10-3; j_gene: TRBJ2-7; d_gene: NA; abundance: NA; CDR3nt: TGTGCCATCAGTAGGGAGGCCGAGCAGTACTTC; CDR3aa: CAISREAEQYF
v_gene: TRBV9; j_gene: TRBJ2-1; d_gene: NA; abundance: once; CDR3nt: TGTGCCAGCAGCCCAACCTCTGGGAGCTCCTACAATGAGCAGTTCTTC; CDR3aa: CASSPTSGSSYNEQFF
v_gene: TRBV9; j_gene: TRBJ1-1; d_gene: NA; abundance: NA; CDR3nt: TGTGCCAGCAGCGTAGGGGCGGGCACTGAAGCTTTCTTT; CDR3aa: CASSVGAGTEAFF
v_gene: TRBV7-9; j_gene: TRBJ1-2; d_gene: NA; abundance: NA; CDR3nt: TGTGCCAGCAGCTTAGGGGGGCGCGATCGTGGCTACACCTTC; CDR3aa: CASSLGGRDRGYTF
v_gene: TRBV2; j_gene: TRBJ2-7; d_gene: NA; abundance: NA; CDR3nt: TGTGCCAGCAGTGAGTTAGCGGACTCCTACGAGCAGTACTTC; CDR3aa: CASSELADSYEQYF
v_gene: TRBV7-3; j_gene: TRBJ2-1; d_gene: NA; abundance: NA; CDR3nt: TGTGCCAGCAGCCCGGGTAGGGCGGGGGAGCAGTTCTTC; CDR3aa: CASSPGRAGEQFF
v_gene: TRBV25-1; j_gene: TRBJ2-5; d_gene: NA; abundance: NA; CDR3nt: TGTGCCACCTTGACTAGTTTGACCCAGTACTTC; CDR3aa: CATLTSLTQYF
v_gene: TRBV5-1; j_gene: TRBJ2-1; d_gene: TRBD1; abundance: few; CDR3nt: TGCGCCAGCAGCTTACGCAGCGGGACAGGGGCCGGTGGGCTCTTC; CDR3aa: CASSLRSGTGAGGLF
v_gene: TRBV19; j_gene: TRBJ2-5; d_gene: TRBD1; abundance: NA; CDR3nt: TGTGCCAGTAGTACTCGGGACAGGGGGCTAGCGGGACAAGAGACCCAGTACTTC; CDR3aa: CASSTRDRGLAGQETQYF
v_gene: TRBV10-3; j_gene: TRBJ1-2; d_gene: TRBD1; abundance: NA; CDR3nt: TGTGCCATCAGATCCGGACAGGCTTATGGCTACACCTTC; CDR3aa: CAIRSGQAYGYTF
v_gene: TRBV2; j_gene: TRBJ1-1; d_gene: NA; abundance: few; CDR3nt: TGTGCCAGCAGTGAAAACAGGGTCACTGAAGCTTTCTTT; CDR3aa: CASSENRVTEAFF
v_gene: TRBV7-8; j_gene: TRBJ1-5; d_gene: NA; abundance: once; CDR3nt: TGTGCCAGCAGCTCCAGGGGTAGCAATCAGCCCCAGCATTTT; CDR3aa: CASSSRGSNQPQHF
v_gene: TRBV27; j_gene: TRBJ2-7; d_gene: NA; abundance: NA; CDR3nt: TGTGCCAGCATCAGGGGTCACGAGCAGTACTTC; CDR3aa: CASIRGHEQYF